This T cell receptor beta chain is drawn from a study of OX40 agonist ivuxolimab in advanced cancers. At the level of the whole study: Ivuxolimab was a fully human IgG2 agonistic monoclonal antibody targeting the costimulatory receptor OX40 (CD134). The paper describes the monotherapy dose-escalation part (N ≈ 50 patients) of the phase I trial of ivuxolimab. In the dose-escalation cohort, 82.7% of patients were male, and the mean age was around 65 years with a range of about 20 to 80. Partial responses occurred in three dose-escalation patients, of whom one had hepatocellular carcinoma and two had cutaneous melanoma. Intravenous ivuxolimab was administered to patients every 2 weeks at six dose levels: 0.01, 0.1, 0.3, 1.5, 3 and 10 mg/kg. The point of sequencing TCRbeta in the periphery was to test whether ivuxolimab changed TCR sequence diversity and drove clonal T-cell expansion. Of the 50 to 55 patients in dose escalation, some 20 had hepatocellular carcinoma, about 15 had melanoma, 9 had renal cell carcinoma and 9 had head and neck cancer. Patients were allowed to have had prior anti-PD-1, anti-PD-L1 or anti-CTLA-4 therapy, and less than 45% of the dose-escalation patients had previously received checkpoint inhibitors.

Its CDR3 holds 11 amino acids, cysteine through phenylalanine. Of all the DNA, just the CDR3 is kept, 33 bases in frame from base 1. The junction carries 9 bases between V and J, which are trimmed by 5 bases and 5 bases respectively. For CDR1 and CDR2, the germline V gene lists SQVTM and ANQGSEA. Patients with a history of autoimmune disease or receiving systemic immunosuppression were excluded from the trial. Peripheral blood for TCR sequencing was drawn from every dose cohort at baseline, at cycle 4 day 1 and at cycle 7 day 1. The samples were taken from a phase I, first-in-human, multicenter, open-label dose-escalation trial of ivuxolimab. The trial enrolled adults with locally advanced or metastatic head and neck squamous cell, hepatocellular, melanoma or renal cell carcinoma. Before TCR sequencing, CD4+ T cells and CD8+ T cells were sorted from peripheral blood as separate populations. Genomic DNA was extracted from sorted cells for sequencing of the TCRbeta CDR3 region. TCRbeta CDR3 regions were sequenced using the immunoSEQ Assay. TCRdb took over this immuneACCESS table, retaining in-frame rearrangements with V and J assigned. Such tables are incomplete; in checked studies, under half of the missing clones stem from an unresolved V gene, and the remainder is unexplained. Across this sample there are about 48,000 clones, with about four fifths seen only once. The ten largest clones take up approximately 2% of the sample.

This clone showed up just once. What antigen it recognizes has not been identified. Per-nucleotide qualities are absent, and no much larger clonotype sits a single base away. Study-wide findings and limitations: Antigen specificity was not determined for the clonally expanded peripheral T cells. After ivuxolimab, expanded clones were on average more numerous among CD8+ T cells than among CD4+ T cells. In the 0.1-3.0 mg/kg groups, partial responders had among the lowest normalized peripheral clonal expansion, particularly in CD8+ T cells. At doses of 0.1 to 3.0 mg/kg, clonal expansion of both CD4+ and CD8+ blood T cells was observed from baseline to week 6. Low levels of normalized T-cell clonal expansion were also seen in some patients who did not respond.

The material sequenced was CD4+ or CD8+ T cells sorted from blood, taken in a trial of the OX40 agonist ivuxolimab. The sequence was collected from an adult with an advanced solid tumor such as melanoma, head and neck, liver or kidney cancer. This receptor chain uses TRBV29-1 and TRBJ1-2, with no reliable assignment of the D segment. The nucleotides read TGCAGCGTTTGGAGGGAGTATGGCTACACCTTC. This sequence encodes CSVWREYGYTF.